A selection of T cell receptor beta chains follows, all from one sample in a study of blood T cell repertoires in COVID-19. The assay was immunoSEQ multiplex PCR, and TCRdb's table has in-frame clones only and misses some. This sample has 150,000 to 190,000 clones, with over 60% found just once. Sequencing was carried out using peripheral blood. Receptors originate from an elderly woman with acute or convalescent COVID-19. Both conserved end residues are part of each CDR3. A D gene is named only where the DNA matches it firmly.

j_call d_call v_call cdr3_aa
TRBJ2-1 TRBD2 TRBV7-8 CASTGLAGVYEQFF
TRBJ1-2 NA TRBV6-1 CASSESQYGYTF
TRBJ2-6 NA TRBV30 CAWSVQSPSGANVLTF
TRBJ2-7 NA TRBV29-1 CSVVGGGSSYEQYF
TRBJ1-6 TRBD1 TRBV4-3 CASSQDKGGNNSPLHF
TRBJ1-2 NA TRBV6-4 CASSDSYSGTKGNFHGYTF
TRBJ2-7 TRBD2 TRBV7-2 CASSERTGGGYEQYF
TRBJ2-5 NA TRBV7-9 CASSSGQGGDQETQYF
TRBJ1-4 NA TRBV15 CATSRDGSEKLFF
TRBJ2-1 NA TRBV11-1 CASTLGQGTVNEQFF
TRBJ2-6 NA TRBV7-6 CASSLMGSSGANVLTF
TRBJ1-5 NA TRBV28 CASSLPVSNQPQHF
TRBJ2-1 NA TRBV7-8 CASSLAARANEQFF
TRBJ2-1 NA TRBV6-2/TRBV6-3 CASRYLESSYNEQFF
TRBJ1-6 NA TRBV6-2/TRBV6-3 CASSYYRASSNSPLHF
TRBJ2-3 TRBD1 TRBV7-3 CASSFGTGLTDTQYF
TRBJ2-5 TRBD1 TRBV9 CASSVRTGGETQYF
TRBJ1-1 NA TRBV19 CASSLPPGSNTEAFF
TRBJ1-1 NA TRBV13 CASSLTGHRNEAFF
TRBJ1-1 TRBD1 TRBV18 CASSSDRDTEAFF
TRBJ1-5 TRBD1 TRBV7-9 CASSLTGGNQPQHF
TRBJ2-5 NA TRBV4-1 CASSQAWKQQSQETQYF
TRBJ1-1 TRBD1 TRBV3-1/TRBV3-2 CASSQNSNRGAFF
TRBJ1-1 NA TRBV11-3 CASSNQVNTEAFF
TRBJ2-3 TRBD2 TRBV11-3 CASSTGTSESTDTQYF
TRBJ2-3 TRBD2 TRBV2 CASSELASGRGDTQYF
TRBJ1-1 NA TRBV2 CASSFTGMGTEAFF
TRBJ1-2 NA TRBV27 CASRRLAGSNYGYTF
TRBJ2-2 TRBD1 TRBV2 CASSDRETGELFF
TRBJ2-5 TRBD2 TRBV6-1 CASSEGSGTQETQYF
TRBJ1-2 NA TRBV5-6 CASNLEGPTSGYTF
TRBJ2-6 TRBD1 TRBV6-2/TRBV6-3 CASSYRQGASSGANVLTF
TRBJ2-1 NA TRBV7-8 CASIPGASVLPRNEQFF
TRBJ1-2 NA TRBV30 CAWSLGAGYTF
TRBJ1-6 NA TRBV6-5 CASSYAGGSYNSPLHF
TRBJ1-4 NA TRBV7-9 CASSPRALANEKLFF
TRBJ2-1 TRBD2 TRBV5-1 CASSRGLASDGNEQFF
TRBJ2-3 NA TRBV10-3 CATGAAGTDTQYF
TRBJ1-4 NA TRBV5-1 CASSSTATNEKLFF
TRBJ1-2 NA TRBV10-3 CATLSGSNGYTF
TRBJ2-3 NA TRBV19 CASSTRTGPDTQYF
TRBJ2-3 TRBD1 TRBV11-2 CASSQDDRGIVTDTQYF
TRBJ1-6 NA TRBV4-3 CASAGTPNSPLHF
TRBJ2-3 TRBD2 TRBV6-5 CASGRLAGADTQYF
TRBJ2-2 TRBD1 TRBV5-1 CASSSDRGPTGELFF
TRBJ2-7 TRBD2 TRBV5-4 CASSLMGLAETYEQYF
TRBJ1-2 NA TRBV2 CASSESGVNYGYTF
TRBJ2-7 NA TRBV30 CAWSNLGQQSSYEQYF
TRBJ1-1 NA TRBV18 CASSPGLGTEAFF
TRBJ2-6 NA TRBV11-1 CASSENSRVGANVLTF
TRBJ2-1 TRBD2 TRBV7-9 CASSLAGTNIYNEQFF